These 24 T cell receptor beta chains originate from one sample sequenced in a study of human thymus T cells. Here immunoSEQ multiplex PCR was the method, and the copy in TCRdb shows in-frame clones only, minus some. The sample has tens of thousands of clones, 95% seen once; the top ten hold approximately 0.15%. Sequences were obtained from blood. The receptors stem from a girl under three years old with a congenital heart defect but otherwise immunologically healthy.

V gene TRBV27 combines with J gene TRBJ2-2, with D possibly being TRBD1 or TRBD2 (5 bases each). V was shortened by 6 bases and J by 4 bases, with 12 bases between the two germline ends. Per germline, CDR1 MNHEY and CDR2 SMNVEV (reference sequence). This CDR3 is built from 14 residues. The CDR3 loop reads CASSLSGATGELFF. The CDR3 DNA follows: TGTGCCAGCAGCCTCTCCGGGGCCACCGGGGAGCTGTTTTTT.

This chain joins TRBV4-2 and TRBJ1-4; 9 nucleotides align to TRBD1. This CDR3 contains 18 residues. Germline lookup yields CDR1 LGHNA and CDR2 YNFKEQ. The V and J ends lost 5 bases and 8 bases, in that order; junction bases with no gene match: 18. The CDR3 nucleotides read TGTGCCAGCAGCACCCACGGGACAGGGAGGTCCTCAGAAGAAAAACTGTTTTTT. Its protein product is CASSTHGTGRSSEEKLFF.

The CDR3 region is CASSQERRVYEQYF. CDR3 DNA sequence: TGCGCCAGCAGCCAAGAGCGGCGCGTCTACGAGCAGTACTTC. The gene calls are TRBV4-3 and TRBJ2-7; D gene uncertain. The CDR3 is 14 amino acids. Trimming took off 0 bases at V and 3 bases at J, with 9 bases between the two ends. Germline-derived CDR1 and CDR2 are LGHNA and YSLEER.

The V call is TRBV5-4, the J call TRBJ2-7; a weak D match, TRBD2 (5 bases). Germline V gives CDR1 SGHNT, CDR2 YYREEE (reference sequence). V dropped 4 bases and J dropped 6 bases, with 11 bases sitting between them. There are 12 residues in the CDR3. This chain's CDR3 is CASSRDYSEQYF. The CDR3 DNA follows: TGTGCCAGCAGCCGCGACTACTCCGAGCAGTACTTC.

CDR3 sequence (DNA): TGCGCCAGCAGCTCCAGCGGAGCCCTCTACGAGCAGTACTTC. This codes for CASSSSGALYEQYF. This chain joins TRBV5-1 and TRBJ2-7; tentative D call: TRBD2 (5 bases). The length of the CDR3 is 14 residues. The germline CDR1 and CDR2 sequences are SGHRS and YFSETQ. Trimming stripped 3 bases from V and 3 bases from J, with 13 bases between.

The CDR3 sequence: CASSPDSGRDTDTQYF. CDR3 nucleotide sequence: TGCGCCAGCAGCCCCGACTCCGGGAGAGACACAGATACGCAGTATTTT. V gene TRBV4-1 combines with J gene TRBJ2-3, with D tentatively TRBD2 (6 bases). The length of the CDR3 is 16 residues. V lost 4 bases and J 2 bases, leaving 16 bases between the germline ends. Per germline, CDR1 MGHRA and CDR2 YSYEKL.

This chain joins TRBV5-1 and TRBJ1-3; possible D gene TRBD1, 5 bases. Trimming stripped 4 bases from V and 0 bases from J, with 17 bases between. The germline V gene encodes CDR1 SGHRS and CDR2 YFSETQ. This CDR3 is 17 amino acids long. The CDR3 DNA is TGCGCCAGCAGCCCGGGACGCGGAGCCCCCTCTGGAAACACCATATATTTT. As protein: CASSPGRGAPSGNTIYF.

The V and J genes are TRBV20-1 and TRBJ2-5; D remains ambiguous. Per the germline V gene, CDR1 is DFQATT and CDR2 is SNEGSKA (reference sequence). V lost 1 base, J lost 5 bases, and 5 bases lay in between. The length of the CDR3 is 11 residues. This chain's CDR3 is CSARASETQYF. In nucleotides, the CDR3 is TGCAGTGCTAGAGCCTCGGAGACCCAGTACTTC.

The DNA for the CDR3 is TGTGCCAGCAGCTCACCCCGCAGACAGTTAGAGCAGTTCTTC. This gives the protein CASSSPRRQLEQFF. The chain uses TRBV7-9 and TRBJ2-1; D may be TRBD1 (5 bases). The length of the CDR3 is 14 residues. Trimming took off 4 bases at V and 10 bases at J, with 17 bases between the two ends. The germline CDR1 and CDR2 sequences are SEHNR and FQNEAQ (reference sequence).

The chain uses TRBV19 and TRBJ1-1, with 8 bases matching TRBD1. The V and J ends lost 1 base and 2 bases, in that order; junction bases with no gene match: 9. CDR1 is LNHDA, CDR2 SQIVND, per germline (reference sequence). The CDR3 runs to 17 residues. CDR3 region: CASSIVSRTGRNTEAFF. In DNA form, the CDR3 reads TGTGCCAGTAGTATAGTATCCCGGACAGGGAGAAACACTGAAGCTTTCTTT.

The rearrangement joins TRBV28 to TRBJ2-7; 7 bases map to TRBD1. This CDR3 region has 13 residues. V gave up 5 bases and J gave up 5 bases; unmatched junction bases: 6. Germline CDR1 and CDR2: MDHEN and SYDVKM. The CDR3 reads CASSKTQGNEQYF. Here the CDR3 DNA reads TGTGCCAGCAGTAAGACACAGGGGAACGAGCAGTACTTC.

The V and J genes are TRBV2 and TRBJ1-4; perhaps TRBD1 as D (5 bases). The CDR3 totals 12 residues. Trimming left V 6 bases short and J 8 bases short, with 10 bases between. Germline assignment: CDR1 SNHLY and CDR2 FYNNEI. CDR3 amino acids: CASRTVREKLFF. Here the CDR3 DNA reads TGTGCCAGCAGGACAGTCCGGGAAAAACTGTTTTTT.

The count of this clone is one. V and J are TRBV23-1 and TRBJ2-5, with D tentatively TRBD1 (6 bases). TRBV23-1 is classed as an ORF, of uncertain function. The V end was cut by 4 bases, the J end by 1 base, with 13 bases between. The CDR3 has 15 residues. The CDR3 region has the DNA TGCGCCAGCAGTCGCGACAGGTTTTTCCAAGAGACCCAGTACTTC. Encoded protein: CASSRDRFFQETQYF.

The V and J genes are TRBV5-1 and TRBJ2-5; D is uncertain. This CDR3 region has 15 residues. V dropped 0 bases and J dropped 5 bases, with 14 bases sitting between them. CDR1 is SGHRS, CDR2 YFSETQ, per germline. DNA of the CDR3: TGCGCCAGCAGCTTGGGGCTGGGTGGACGGGAGACCCAGTACTTC. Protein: CASSLGLGGRETQYF.

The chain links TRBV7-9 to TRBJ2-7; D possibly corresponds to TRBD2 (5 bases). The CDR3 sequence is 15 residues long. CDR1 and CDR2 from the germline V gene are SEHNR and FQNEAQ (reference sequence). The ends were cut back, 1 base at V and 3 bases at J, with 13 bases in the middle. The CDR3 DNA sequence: TGTGCCAGCAGCTTAGGAGGGCGGAGGCACTACGAGCAGTACTTC. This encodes CASSLGGRRHYEQYF.

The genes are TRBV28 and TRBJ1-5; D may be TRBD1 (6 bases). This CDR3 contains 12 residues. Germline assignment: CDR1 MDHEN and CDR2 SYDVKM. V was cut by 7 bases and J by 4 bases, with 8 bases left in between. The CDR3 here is CASKDSNQPQHF. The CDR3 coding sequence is TGTGCCAGCAAGGACAGTAATCAGCCCCAGCATTTT.

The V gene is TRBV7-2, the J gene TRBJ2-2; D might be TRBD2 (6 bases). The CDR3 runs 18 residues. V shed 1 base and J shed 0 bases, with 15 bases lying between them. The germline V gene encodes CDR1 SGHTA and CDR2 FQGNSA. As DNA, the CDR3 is TGTGCCAGCAGCTTAGTTTGGAGGGATACCGCGAACACCGGGGAGCTGTTTTTT. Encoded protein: CASSLVWRDTANTGELFF.

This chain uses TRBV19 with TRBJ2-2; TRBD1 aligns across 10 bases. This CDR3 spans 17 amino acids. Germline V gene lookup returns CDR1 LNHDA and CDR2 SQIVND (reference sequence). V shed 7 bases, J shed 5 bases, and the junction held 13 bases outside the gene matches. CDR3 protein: CASTQRGQGWRTGELFF. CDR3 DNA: TGTGCCAGTACCCAAAGGGGACAGGGGTGGAGGACCGGGGAGCTGTTTTTT.

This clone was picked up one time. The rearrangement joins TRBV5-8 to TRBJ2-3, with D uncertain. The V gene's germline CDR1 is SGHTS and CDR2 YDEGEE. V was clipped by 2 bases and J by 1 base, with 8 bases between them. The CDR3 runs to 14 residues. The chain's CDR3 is CASSFLVRTDTQYF. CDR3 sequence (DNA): TGTGCCAGCAGCTTCCTAGTTCGCACAGATACGCAGTATTTT.

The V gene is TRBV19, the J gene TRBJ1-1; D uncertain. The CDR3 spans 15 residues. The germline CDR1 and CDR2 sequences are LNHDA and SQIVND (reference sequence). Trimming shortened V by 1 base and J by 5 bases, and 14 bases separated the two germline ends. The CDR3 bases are TGTGCCAGTAGTATAGCGGGGAGGTCGGGTACTGAAGCTTTCTTT. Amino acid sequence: CASSIAGRSGTEAFF.

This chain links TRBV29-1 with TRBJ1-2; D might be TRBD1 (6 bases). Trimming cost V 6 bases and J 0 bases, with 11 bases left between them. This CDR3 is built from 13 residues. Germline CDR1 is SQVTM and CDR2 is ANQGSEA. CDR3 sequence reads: CSVGTGTNYGYTF. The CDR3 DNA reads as TGCAGCGTGGGAACAGGGACTAACTATGGCTACACCTTC. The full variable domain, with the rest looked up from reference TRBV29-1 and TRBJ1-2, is SAVISQKPSRDICQRGTSLTIQCQVDSQVTMMFWYRQQPGQSLTLIATANQGSEATYESGFVIDKFPISRPNLTFSTLTVSNMSPEDSSIYLCSVGTGTNYGYTFGSGTRLTVV.

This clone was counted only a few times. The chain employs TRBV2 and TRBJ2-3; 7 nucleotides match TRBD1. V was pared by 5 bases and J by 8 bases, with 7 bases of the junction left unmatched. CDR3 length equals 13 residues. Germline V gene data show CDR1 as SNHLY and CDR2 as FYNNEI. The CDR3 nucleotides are TGTGCCAGCAGTCCTGAACAGGGGTCTACGCAGTATTTT. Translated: CASSPEQGSTQYF.

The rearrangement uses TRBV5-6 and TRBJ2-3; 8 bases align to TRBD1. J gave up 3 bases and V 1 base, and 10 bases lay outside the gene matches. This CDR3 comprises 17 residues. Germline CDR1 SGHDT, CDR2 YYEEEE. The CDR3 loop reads CASSLSLGRGPTDTQYF. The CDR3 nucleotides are TGTGCCAGCAGCTTGTCACTTGGCAGGGGGCCTACAGATACGCAGTATTTT.

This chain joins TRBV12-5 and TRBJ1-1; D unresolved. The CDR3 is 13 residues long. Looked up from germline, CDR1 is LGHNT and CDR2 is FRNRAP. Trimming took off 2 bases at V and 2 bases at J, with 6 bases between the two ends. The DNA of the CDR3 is TGTGCTAGTGGTTTGCACGTAAACACTGAAGCTTTCTTT. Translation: CASGLHVNTEAFF.